Listed below are T cell receptor beta chains from one sample, sequenced in a study of blood T cell repertoires in COVID-19. Method: immunoSEQ multiplex PCR; TCRdb's copy keeps in-frame clones and lacks some. Among some 300,000 clones, 90% were seen once, and the ten largest hold around 0.93%. Sample: peripheral blood. The receptors originated from a woman between 35 and 50 years old with COVID-19, enrolled during active disease. The CDR3 runs from the conserved cysteine through the conserved F or W. A D gene is named only where the DNA matches it firmly. Clone size is not always given. Where it is, it says once, few, many or a class for expanded clones.

j_call: TRBJ1-1
clone_size: -
d_call: -
v_call: TRBV7-6
cdr3_aa: CASSLGTGRNTEAFF
cdr3_nt: TGTGCCAGCAGCTTAGGAACAGGGAGGAACACTGAAGCTTTCTTT

j_call: TRBJ2-1
clone_size: -
d_call: -
v_call: TRBV5-8
cdr3_aa: CASSADRSYNEQFF
cdr3_nt: TGTGCCAGCAGCGCCGACAGGTCTTACAATGAGCAGTTCTTC

j_call: TRBJ1-2
clone_size: once
d_call: -
v_call: TRBV10-2
cdr3_aa: CASSEGALGVYGYTF
cdr3_nt: TGCGCCAGCAGTGAGGGGGCTCTTGGAGTCTATGGCTACACCTTC

j_call: TRBJ1-3
clone_size: -
d_call: -
v_call: TRBV7-2
cdr3_aa: CASSLGLISGNTIYF
cdr3_nt: TGTGCCAGCAGCTTGGGACTCATCTCTGGAAACACCATATATTTT

j_call: TRBJ1-5
clone_size: -
d_call: -
v_call: TRBV5-1
cdr3_aa: CASSSLGNQPQHF
cdr3_nt: TGCGCCAGCAGCTCACTCGGCAATCAGCCCCAGCATTTT

j_call: TRBJ2-3
clone_size: -
d_call: -
v_call: TRBV7-2
cdr3_aa: CASRGDLAQYF
cdr3_nt: TGTGCCAGCAGAGGGGACTTGGCGCAGTATTTT

j_call: TRBJ2-3
clone_size: -
d_call: TRBD2
v_call: TRBV6-5
cdr3_aa: CASTGLAGPDTQYF
cdr3_nt: TGTGCCAGCACCGGACTAGCGGGGCCAGATACGCAGTATTTT

j_call: TRBJ1-4
clone_size: -
d_call: -
v_call: TRBV6-5
cdr3_aa: CASSYFRAGKLFF
cdr3_nt: TGTGCCAGCAGTTACTTTCGTGCAGGGAAACTGTTTTTT

j_call: TRBJ1-2
clone_size: once
d_call: -
v_call: TRBV20-1
cdr3_aa: CSARADYGYTF
cdr3_nt: TGCAGTGCTAGAGCAGATTATGGCTACACCTTC

j_call: TRBJ2-3
clone_size: -
d_call: -
v_call: TRBV29-1
cdr3_aa: CSVLEATQYF
cdr3_nt: TGCAGCGTGCTAGAGGCTACGCAGTATTTT

j_call: TRBJ2-5
clone_size: -
d_call: -
v_call: TRBV11-2
cdr3_aa: CASSLEAFGSGQTQYF
cdr3_nt: TGTGCCAGCAGCTTAGAGGCGTTCGGGAGTGGCCAGACCCAGTACTTC

j_call: TRBJ1-5
clone_size: -
d_call: TRBD1
v_call: TRBV6-1
cdr3_aa: CASSEVTGSQPQHF
cdr3_nt: TGTGCCAGCAGTGAAGTGACAGGGAGTCAGCCCCAGCATTTT

j_call: TRBJ2-1
clone_size: -
d_call: TRBD2
v_call: TRBV7-6
cdr3_aa: CASSLALSGGGHEQFF
cdr3_nt: TGTGCCAGCAGCCTAGCCTTGAGCGGGGGTGGGCATGAGCAGTTCTTC

j_call: TRBJ1-1
clone_size: few
d_call: TRBD1
v_call: TRBV5-1
cdr3_aa: CASSSGTGLVGTEAFF
cdr3_nt: TGCGCCAGCAGCTCAGGGACAGGGCTTGTAGGCACTGAAGCTTTCTTT

j_call: TRBJ2-2
clone_size: -
d_call: TRBD1
v_call: TRBV5-4
cdr3_aa: CASSLVGQRTGELFF
cdr3_nt: TGTGCCAGCAGCTTAGTGGGACAGCGCACCGGGGAGCTGTTTTTT

j_call: TRBJ1-6
clone_size: -
d_call: -
v_call: TRBV18
cdr3_aa: CASSPAGTYSPLHF
cdr3_nt: TGTGCCAGCTCACCGGCAGGGACTTATTCACCCCTCCACTTT

j_call: TRBJ1-1
clone_size: -
d_call: TRBD1
v_call: TRBV5-5
cdr3_aa: CASSLWDRGDTEAFF
cdr3_nt: TGTGCCAGCAGCTTGTGGGACAGGGGGGACACTGAAGCTTTCTTT

j_call: TRBJ2-5
clone_size: -
d_call: -
v_call: TRBV28
cdr3_aa: CASSPLVAAKETQYF
cdr3_nt: TGTGCCAGCTCCCCGCTGGTCGCGGCCAAAGAGACCCAGTACTTC

j_call: TRBJ1-1
clone_size: -
d_call: -
v_call: TRBV29-1
cdr3_aa: CSANRENTEAFF
cdr3_nt: TGCAGCGCTAACAGGGAGAACACTGAAGCTTTCTTT

j_call: TRBJ1-6
clone_size: -
d_call: -
v_call: TRBV4-3
cdr3_aa: CASSQKPAPGNSPLHF
cdr3_nt: TGCGCCAGCAGCCAGAAGCCGGCGCCCGGGAATTCACCCCTCCACTTT

j_call: TRBJ1-2
clone_size: -
d_call: -
v_call: TRBV5-1
cdr3_aa: CASSLEFVGAGYGYTF
cdr3_nt: TGCGCCAGCAGCTTGGAGTTCGTGGGGGCGGGCTATGGCTACACCTTC

j_call: TRBJ1-2
clone_size: -
d_call: TRBD1
v_call: TRBV6-1
cdr3_aa: CASSEGGTGMTYGYTF
cdr3_nt: TGTGCCAGCAGTGAAGGTGGGACAGGGATGACTTATGGCTACACCTTC

j_call: TRBJ2-1
clone_size: once
d_call: -
v_call: TRBV2
cdr3_aa: CASSEQGGEQFF
cdr3_nt: TGTGCCAGCAGTGAACAGGGGGGTGAGCAGTTCTTC

j_call: TRBJ1-5
clone_size: -
d_call: -
v_call: TRBV7-9
cdr3_aa: CASSHPRGSPGSNQPQHF
cdr3_nt: TGTGCCAGCAGCCATCCGCGGGGTTCCCCGGGCAGCAATCAGCCCCAGCATTTT

j_call: TRBJ2-1
clone_size: -
d_call: TRBD1
v_call: TRBV7-3
cdr3_aa: CASSPRRGSYNEQFF
cdr3_nt: TGTGCCAGCAGCCCTCGCAGGGGGTCATACAATGAGCAGTTCTTC

j_call: TRBJ2-7
clone_size: few
d_call: TRBD1
v_call: TRBV6-2/TRBV6-3
cdr3_aa: CASSRDSAPYF
cdr3_nt: TGTGCCAGCAGCCGGGACAGCGCGCCGTACTTC

j_call: TRBJ1-1
clone_size: once
d_call: -
v_call: TRBV19
cdr3_aa: CARGQIHMNTEAFF
cdr3_nt: TGTGCCAGAGGACAGATTCACATGAACACTGAAGCTTTCTTT

j_call: TRBJ1-4
clone_size: -
d_call: TRBD1
v_call: TRBV27
cdr3_aa: CASSPTGWAIGEKLFF
cdr3_nt: TGTGCCAGCAGTCCGACAGGGTGGGCCATAGGGGAAAAACTGTTTTTT